A selection of T cell receptor beta chains follows, all from one sample in a study of cytomegalovirus exposure and HLA in healthy donors. Measured with immunoSEQ multiplex PCR; TCRdb has only the in-frame clones, and not every one. The sample lists 76,000 or so clones, 79% seen once, with 2.5% in the top ten. The material sequenced was PBMCs. These TCRs come from a man aged 25-45 years in good health and CMV-seronegative. Each CDR3 is given with its conserved first and last residue. D genes are given only for firm matches. Some rows have no size entry. The others give once, few or many, or a class for an expanded clone.

CDR3 DNA,CDR3 protein,V gene,D gene,J gene,clone size
TGTGCTAGCAGCAGGGACAGGGGCGGCGAGCAGTACTTC,CASSRDRGGEQYF,TRBV7-7,TRBD1,TRBJ2-7,once
TGCGCCAGCCGCCAGGGACTAGCGGGATTGAGGACCGGGGAGCTGTTTTTT,CASRQGLAGLRTGELFF,TRBV4-1,TRBD2,TRBJ2-2,.
TGTGCCAGCAGTTTAGGACAGGGCCGAGGCTACACCTTC,CASSLGQGRGYTF,TRBV27,TRBD1,TRBJ1-2,.
TGTGCCAGCAGCTGGGGGGGGATCCAGTACTTC,CASSWGGIQYF,TRBV7-2,TRBD2,TRBJ2-5,.
TGCGCCAGCAGCCAAGTTCCAGGACAGGGACAGACCCAGTACTTC,CASSQVPGQGQTQYF,TRBV4-3,TRBD1,TRBJ2-5,few
TGTGCCAGCAGCTTGGCCCCTACAAGGGTAGGGGATTATGGCTACACCTTC,CASSLAPTRVGDYGYTF,TRBV5-4,.,TRBJ1-2,.
TGTGCCAGCAGCCCCGACAAGGGGAGGACCACAGATACGCAGTATTTT,CASSPDKGRTTDTQYF,TRBV7-9,.,TRBJ2-3,once
TGTGCCAGCAGCTTACAGGGGTTGGGTGAGCAGTTCTTC,CASSLQGLGEQFF,TRBV7-8,.,TRBJ2-1,.
TGTGCCAGCAGCTTGGGGGGCCTAGCGGGAGCCTCCTACGAGCAGTACTTC,CASSLGGLAGASYEQYF,TRBV5-4,TRBD2,TRBJ2-7,.
TGTGCCAGCAGCGACGAGAGGACAGGGGGAGACGAGCAGTACTTC,CASSDERTGGDEQYF,TRBV6-5,TRBD1,TRBJ2-7,.
TGTGCCAGCAGCCAAGAATTCGGTGAAGCTTTCTTT,CASSQEFGEAFF,TRBV14,.,TRBJ1-1,.
TGTCCCAGCAGCCCTGGGGGGTCTGGGGCCAACGTCCTGACTTTC,CPSSPGGSGANVLTF,TRBV5-4,.,TRBJ2-6,.
TGCAGCGTTCGGACAGGATCTAACTATGGCTACACCTTC,CSVRTGSNYGYTF,TRBV29-1,TRBD1,TRBJ1-2,.
TGTGCCAGCAGCGACAGGGGAGGTTATGGCTACACCTTC,CASSDRGGYGYTF,TRBV6-5,TRBD1,TRBJ1-2,.
TGTGCCAGCTCACTATCTTACAGGGAGGGTGAGCAGTTCTTC,CASSLSYREGEQFF,TRBV18,.,TRBJ2-1,.
TGCGCCAGCAGCCGCTCCGGGACAGCCAACACTGAAGCTTTCTTT,CASSRSGTANTEAFF,TRBV5-1,TRBD1,TRBJ1-1,few
TGTGCCAGCAGCTTAGGGGCGACAGGTGACTATGGCTACACCTTC,CASSLGATGDYGYTF,TRBV7-6,.,TRBJ1-2,.
TGTGCCAGCTCGCCTACCCGAGTAGAAAAACTGTTTTTT,CASSPTRVEKLFF,TRBV18,.,TRBJ1-4,.
TGTGCCAGCAGCTTAGTTGGAGGTTACAGAGGCAATGAGCAGTTCTTC,CASSLVGGYRGNEQFF,TRBV11-2,.,TRBJ2-1,once
TGTGCCAGCAGCTTGGGGGACAGAGGAGAGACCCAGTACTTC,CASSLGDRGETQYF,TRBV7-8,TRBD1,TRBJ2-5,.
TGTGCCAGCAGTTTTCACCACGTGGTAGCGGGACAGGATACGCAGTATTTT,CASSFHHVVAGQDTQYF,TRBV27,.,TRBJ2-3,few
TGTGCCAGCAGCCCCAATCGGGGGAATCAGCCCCAGCATTTT,CASSPNRGNQPQHF,TRBV7-8,.,TRBJ1-5,few
TGCGCCAGCAGGAGACTGACAGGGACTGGAAACACCATATATTTT,CASRRLTGTGNTIYF,TRBV10-2,TRBD1,TRBJ1-3,.
TGCGCCAGCAGCCAAGAGTCATGGCTAGCGGGAGACGTTAGGGACATTCAGTACTTC,CASSQESWLAGDVRDIQYF,TRBV4-1,TRBD2,TRBJ2-4,.
TGTGCCAGCAGCTCACAGGGGCTTGGAAACACCATATATTTT,CASSSQGLGNTIYF,TRBV7-2,TRBD1,TRBJ1-3,.
TGTGCCAGCAGCCCCACGGCCTGGGGGCAAGCAGATACGCAGTATTTT,CASSPTAWGQADTQYF,TRBV7-3,.,TRBJ2-3,.
TGCGCCAGCAGGACAGGGAGTGGGCAAGAGACCCAGTACTTC,CASRTGSGQETQYF,TRBV5-1,TRBD1,TRBJ2-5,.
TGTGCCAGCGGGATGGATAGCGGATTCACAGATACGCAGTATTTT,CASGMDSGFTDTQYF,TRBV9,.,TRBJ2-3,.
TGTGCCAGCAGCTTAGTGCGGGGGTCCCAAGAGACCCAGTACTTC,CASSLVRGSQETQYF,TRBV7-2,TRBD2,TRBJ2-5,few
TGTGCCAGCAGCCTACAGGGCGGCAATCAGCCCCAGCATTTT,CASSLQGGNQPQHF,TRBV7-2,.,TRBJ1-5,.
TGTGCCAGCAGCACCGGACAGGGAAACATTCAGTACTTC,CASSTGQGNIQYF,TRBV7-2,TRBD1,TRBJ2-4,.
TGTGCCTGGAGTCAAACAGGGTTAGACACTGAAGCTTTCTTT,CAWSQTGLDTEAFF,TRBV30,.,TRBJ1-1,.
TGTGCCAGCAGCATTCGACAGGATAACACCGGGGAGCTGTTTTTT,CASSIRQDNTGELFF,TRBV9,.,TRBJ2-2,.
TGTTCCAGCAGCAAAGCCCCCGGGAGGCCCACTGAAGCTTTCTTC,CSSSKAPGRPTEAFF,TRBV21-1,.,TRBJ1-1,few
TGTGCCAGCAGCTTAGGGGACACGCGAGGCTACACCTTC,CASSLGDTRGYTF,TRBV7-9,.,TRBJ1-2,.
TGTGCCAGCACCGCTCAACAGGGGGCCTCGGGCACTGAAGCTTTCTTT,CASTAQQGASGTEAFF,TRBV9,TRBD1,TRBJ1-1,.
TGTGCCAGCAGCTCACTCGCGGGCGGCGGGGAGCTGTTTTTT,CASSSLAGGGELFF,TRBV14,.,TRBJ2-2,.
TGTGCCAGCAGCTTAGTACGGCAAGAGACCCAGTACTTC,CASSLVRQETQYF,TRBV7-2,.,TRBJ2-5,.
TGTGCCAGCAGCTCTAACAGGGGTGCGAACACTGAAGCTTTCTTT,CASSSNRGANTEAFF,TRBV5-4,TRBD1,TRBJ1-1,.
TGTGCCAGCAGCTTAGGGACAGCTAACTATGGCTACACCTTC,CASSLGTANYGYTF,TRBV7-8,.,TRBJ1-2,.
TGTGCCAGCAGTTTGTACAGGGGGTCTTACGAGCAGTACTTC,CASSLYRGSYEQYF,TRBV6-5,TRBD1,TRBJ2-7,few
TGTGCCAGCAGCCAAGTATGGAAACAGGCCCTAGATAGCAATCAGCCCCAGCATTTT,CASSQVWKQALDSNQPQHF,TRBV4-2,.,TRBJ1-5,.
TGTGCCAGCAGCCTAGGAGTGAAAGAGACCCAGTACTTC,CASSLGVKETQYF,TRBV11-3,.,TRBJ2-5,once
TGTGCCAGCAGTTACCTGAAAGGACAGAGCGAGCAGTACTTC,CASSYLKGQSEQYF,TRBV6-6,.,TRBJ2-7,.
TGTGCCAGCAGTTCTACAGCCATGAACACTGAAGCTTTCTTT,CASSSTAMNTEAFF,TRBV28,.,TRBJ1-1,few